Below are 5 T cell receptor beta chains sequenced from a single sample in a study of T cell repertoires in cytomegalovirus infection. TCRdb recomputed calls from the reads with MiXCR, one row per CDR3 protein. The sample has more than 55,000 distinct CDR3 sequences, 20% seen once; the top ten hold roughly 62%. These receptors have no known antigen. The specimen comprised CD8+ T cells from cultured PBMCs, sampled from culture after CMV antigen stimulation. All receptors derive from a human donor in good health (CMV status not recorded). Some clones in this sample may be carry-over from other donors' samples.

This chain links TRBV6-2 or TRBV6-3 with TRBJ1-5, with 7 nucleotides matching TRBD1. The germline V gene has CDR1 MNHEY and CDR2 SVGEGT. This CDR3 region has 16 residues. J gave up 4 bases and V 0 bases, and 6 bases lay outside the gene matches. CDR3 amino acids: CASSYSPGQANQPQHF. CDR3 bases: TGTGCCAGCAGTTACTCCCCCGGACAGGCAAATCAGCCCCAGCATTTT.

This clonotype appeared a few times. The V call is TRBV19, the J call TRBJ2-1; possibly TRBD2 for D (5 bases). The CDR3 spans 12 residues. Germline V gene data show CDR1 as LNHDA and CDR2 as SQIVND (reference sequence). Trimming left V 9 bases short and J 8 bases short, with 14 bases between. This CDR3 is CARTELEDEQFF. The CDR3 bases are TGTGCCAGAACCGAACTAGAAGATGAGCAGTTCTTC.

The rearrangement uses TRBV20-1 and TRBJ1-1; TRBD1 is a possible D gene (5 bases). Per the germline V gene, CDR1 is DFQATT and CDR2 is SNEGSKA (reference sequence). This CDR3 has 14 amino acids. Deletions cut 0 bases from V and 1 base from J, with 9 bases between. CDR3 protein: CSARDSGGNTEAFF. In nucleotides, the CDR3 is TGCAGTGCTAGAGACAGTGGGGGGAACACTGAAGCTTTCTTT.

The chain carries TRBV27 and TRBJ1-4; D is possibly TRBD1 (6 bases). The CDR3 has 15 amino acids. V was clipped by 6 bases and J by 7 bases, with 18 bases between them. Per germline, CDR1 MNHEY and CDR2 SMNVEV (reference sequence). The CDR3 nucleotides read TGTGCCAGCAGCCCCGAGACGACAGGTTTTGAAAAACTGTTTTTT. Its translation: CASSPETTGFEKLFF.

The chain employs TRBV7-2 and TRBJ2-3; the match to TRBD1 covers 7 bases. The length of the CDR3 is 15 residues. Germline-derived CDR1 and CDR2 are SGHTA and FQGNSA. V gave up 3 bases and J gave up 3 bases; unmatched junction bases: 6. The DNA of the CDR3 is TGTGCCAGCAGCTTCCCGACAGGGCTGACAGATACGCAGTATTTT. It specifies CASSFPTGLTDTQYF. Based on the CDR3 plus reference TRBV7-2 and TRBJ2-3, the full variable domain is GAGVSQSPSNKVTEKGKDVELRCDPISGHTALYWYRQSLGQGLEFLIYFQGNSAPDKSGLPSDRFSAERTGGSVSTLTIQRTQQEDSAVYLCASSFPTGLTDTQYFGPGTRLTVL.